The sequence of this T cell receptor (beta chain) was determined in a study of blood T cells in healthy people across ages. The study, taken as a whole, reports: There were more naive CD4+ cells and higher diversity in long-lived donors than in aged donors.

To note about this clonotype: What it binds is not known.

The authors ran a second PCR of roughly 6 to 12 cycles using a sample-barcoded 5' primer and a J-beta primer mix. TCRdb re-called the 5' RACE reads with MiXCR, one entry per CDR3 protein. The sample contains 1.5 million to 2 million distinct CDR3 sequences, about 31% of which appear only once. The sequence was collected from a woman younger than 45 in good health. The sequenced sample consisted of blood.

CDR3 amino acids: CASRNVGLSNYGYTF. CDR3 DNA: TGTGCCAGCCGGAACGTCGGGCTTTCAAACTATGGCTACACCTTC. The V call is TRBV6-1, the J call TRBJ1-2; D is unclear. Germline V CDR1 and CDR2: MNHNS, SASEGT. CDR3 length: 15 residues. Trimming took 8 bases from V and 2 from J, leaving 18 bases between them.